This T cell receptor beta chain is drawn from a study of T cells in Graves' hyperthyroidism and ophthalmopathy. Together with thyroid ultrasound, orbital computed tomography, serum thyroxine and TRAb, clinical symptoms were used for diagnoses. Notes on this clonotype: Antigen specificity is unknown.

The V and J ends lost 7 bases and 0 bases respectively, with 10 bases between them. The CDR3 extends over 13 amino acids. The germline V gene encodes CDR1 SQVTM and CDR2 ANQGSEA. Regions amplified from RNA transcripts were the TCR beta CDR3 regions. HTBI primers were used for first-round RT-PCR of the TCR CDR3. MiXCR was run by TCRdb on the multiplex PCR reads, yielding one entry per CDR3 protein. The sample carries about 570,000 distinct CDR3 sequences, more than 45% recorded once. The study, taken as a whole, reports: Most expanded thyroid clonotypes above 0.001 also appeared in blood.

The source is an adult woman with Graves' disease, either hyperthyroidism or ophthalmopathy (not recorded which). This rearrangement joins TRBV29-1 to TRBJ1-3; D ambiguous. The sample comprised peripheral blood or thyroid tissue (not recorded which). CDR3 residues: CSATEDSGNTIYF. CDR3 sequence (DNA): TGCAGCGCGACTGAGGACTCTGGAAACACCATATATTTT.